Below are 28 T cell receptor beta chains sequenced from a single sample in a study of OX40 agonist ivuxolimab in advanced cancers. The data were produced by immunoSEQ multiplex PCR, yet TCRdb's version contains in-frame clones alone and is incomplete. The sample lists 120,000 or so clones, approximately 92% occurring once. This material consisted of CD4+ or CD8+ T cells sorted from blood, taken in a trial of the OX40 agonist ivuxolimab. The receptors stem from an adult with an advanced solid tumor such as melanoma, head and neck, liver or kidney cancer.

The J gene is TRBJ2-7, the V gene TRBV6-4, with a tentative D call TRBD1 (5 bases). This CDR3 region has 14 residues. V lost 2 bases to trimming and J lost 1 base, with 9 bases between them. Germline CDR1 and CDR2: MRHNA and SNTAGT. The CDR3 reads CASSDRQKSYEQYF. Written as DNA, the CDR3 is TGTGCCAGCAGTGACCGACAGAAGTCCTACGAGCAGTACTTC.

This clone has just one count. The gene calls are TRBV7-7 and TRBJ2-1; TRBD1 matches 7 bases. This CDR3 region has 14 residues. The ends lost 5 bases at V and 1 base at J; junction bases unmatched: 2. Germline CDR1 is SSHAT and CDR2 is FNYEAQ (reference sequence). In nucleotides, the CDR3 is TGTGCCAGCAGCCCGGGACAGTCCTACAATGAGCAGTTCTTC. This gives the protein CASSPGQSYNEQFF.

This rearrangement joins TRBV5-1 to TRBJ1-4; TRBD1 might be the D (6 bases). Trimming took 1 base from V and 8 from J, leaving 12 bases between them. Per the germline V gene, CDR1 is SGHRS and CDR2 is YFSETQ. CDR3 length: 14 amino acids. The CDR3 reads CASSLWGAPEKLFF. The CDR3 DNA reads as TGCGCCAGCAGCTTGTGGGGGGCCCCGGAAAAACTGTTTTTT.

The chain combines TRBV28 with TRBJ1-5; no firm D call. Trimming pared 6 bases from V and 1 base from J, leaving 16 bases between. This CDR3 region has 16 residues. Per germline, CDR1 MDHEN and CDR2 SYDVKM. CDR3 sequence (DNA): TGTGCCAGCAGCTCCGGTGGGCGGCCAAGCAATCAGCCCCAGCATTTT. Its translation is CASSSGGRPSNQPQHF. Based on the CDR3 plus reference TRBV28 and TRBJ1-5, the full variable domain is DVKVTQSSRYLVKRTGEKVFLECVQDMDHENMFWYRQDPGLGLRLIYFSYDVKMKEKGDIPEGYSVSREKKERFSLILESASTNQTSMYLCASSSGGRPSNQPQHFGDGTRLSIL.

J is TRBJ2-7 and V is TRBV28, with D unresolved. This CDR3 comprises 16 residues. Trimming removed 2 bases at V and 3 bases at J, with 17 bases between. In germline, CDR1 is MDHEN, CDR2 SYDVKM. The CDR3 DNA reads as TGTGCCAGCAGTTTAGTAGGGTTTGATAGGAGCTACGAGCAGTACTTC. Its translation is CASSLVGFDRSYEQYF.

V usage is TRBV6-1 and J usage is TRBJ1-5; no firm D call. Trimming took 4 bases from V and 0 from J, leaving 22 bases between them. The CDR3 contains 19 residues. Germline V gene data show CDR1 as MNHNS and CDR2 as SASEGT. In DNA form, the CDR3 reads TGTGCCAGCAGTGGCCCCCCGGTGGGCAGAGCTTATAGCAATCAGCCCCAGCATTTT. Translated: CASSGPPVGRAYSNQPQHF.

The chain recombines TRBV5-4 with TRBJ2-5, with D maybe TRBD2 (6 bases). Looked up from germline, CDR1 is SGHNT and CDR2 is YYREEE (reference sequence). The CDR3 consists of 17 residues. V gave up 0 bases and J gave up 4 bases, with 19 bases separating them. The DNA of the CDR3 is TGTGCCAGCAGCTTGGCGGCTGGGCGGGGTAGTGGAGAGACCCAGTACTTC. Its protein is CASSLAAGRGSGETQYF. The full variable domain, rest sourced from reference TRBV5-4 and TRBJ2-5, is ETGVTQSPTHLIKTRGQQVTLRCSSQSGHNTVSWYQQALGQGPQFIFQYYREEENGRGNFPPRFSGLQFPNYSSELNVNALELDDSALYLCASSLAAGRGSGETQYFGPGTRLLVL.

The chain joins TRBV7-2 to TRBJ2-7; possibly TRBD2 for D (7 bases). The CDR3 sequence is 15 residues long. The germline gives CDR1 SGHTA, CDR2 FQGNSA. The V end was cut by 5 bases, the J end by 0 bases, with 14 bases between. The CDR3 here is CASSPSRGASYEQYF. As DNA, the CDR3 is TGTGCCAGCAGCCCCAGCCGGGGGGCCTCCTACGAGCAGTACTTC.

The CDR3 region is CASSGIQETQYF. The DNA for the CDR3 is TGTGCCAGCAGTGGAATCCAAGAGACCCAGTACTTC. The chain recombines TRBV2 with TRBJ2-5, with D hard to call. Germline CDR1 and CDR2: SNHLY and FYNNEI. The V gene lost 4 bases and the J gene lost 1 base, with 4 bases spanning the gap. CDR3 length: 12 amino acids. The full variable domain, in which reference TRBV2 and TRBJ2-5 provide the parts outside the CDR3, is EPEVTQTPSHQVTQMGQEVILRCVPISNHLYFYWYRQILGQKVEFLVSFYNNEISEKSEIFDDQFSVERPDGSNFTLKIRSTKLEDSAMYFCASSGIQETQYFGPGTRLLVL.

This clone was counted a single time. The CDR3 sequence is CASSYHYRQGRSMNEQFF. For the CDR3, the DNA is TGTGCCAGCAGCTACCACTACCGACAGGGGCGGTCGATGAATGAGCAGTTCTTC. V gene TRBV7-2 combines with J gene TRBJ2-1; 8 bases line up with TRBD1. With V trimmed by 4 bases and J by 7 bases, 18 bases remained unmatched. Germline CDR1 is SGHTA and CDR2 is FQGNSA. The CDR3 runs to 18 residues. The whole variable domain, filled in from reference TRBV7-2 and TRBJ2-1, reads GAGVSQSPSNKVTEKGKDVELRCDPISGHTALYWYRQSLGQGLEFLIYFQGNSAPDKSGLPSDRFSAERTGGSVSTLTIQRTQQEDSAVYLCASSYHYRQGRSMNEQFFGPGTRLTVL.

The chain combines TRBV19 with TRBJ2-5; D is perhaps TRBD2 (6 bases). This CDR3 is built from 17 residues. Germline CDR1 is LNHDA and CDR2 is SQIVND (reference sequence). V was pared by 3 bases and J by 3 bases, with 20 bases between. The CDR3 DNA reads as TGTGCCAGTAGTATCTTGGCTGGAGGGACTTCCAAAGAGACCCAGTACTTC. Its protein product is CASSILAGGTSKETQYF.

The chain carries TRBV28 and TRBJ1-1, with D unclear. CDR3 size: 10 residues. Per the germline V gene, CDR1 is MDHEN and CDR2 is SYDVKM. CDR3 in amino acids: CASTDTEAFF. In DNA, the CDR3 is TGTGCGTCTACGGACACTGAAGCTTTCTTT.

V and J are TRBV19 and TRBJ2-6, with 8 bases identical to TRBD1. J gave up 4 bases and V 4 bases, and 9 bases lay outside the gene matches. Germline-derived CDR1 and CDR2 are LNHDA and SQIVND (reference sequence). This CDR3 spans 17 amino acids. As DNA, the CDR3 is TGTGCCAGTAGTACCCTTTACAGGGGGTCCGGGGCCAACGTCCTGACTTTC. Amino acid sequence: CASSTLYRGSGANVLTF.

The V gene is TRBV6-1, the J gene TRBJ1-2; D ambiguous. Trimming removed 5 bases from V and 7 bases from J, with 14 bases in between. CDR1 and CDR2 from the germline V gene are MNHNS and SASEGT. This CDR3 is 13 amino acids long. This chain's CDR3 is CASSRGVFVGYTF. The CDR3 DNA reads TGTGCCAGCAGTCGTGGGGTTTTTGTTGGCTACACCTTC.

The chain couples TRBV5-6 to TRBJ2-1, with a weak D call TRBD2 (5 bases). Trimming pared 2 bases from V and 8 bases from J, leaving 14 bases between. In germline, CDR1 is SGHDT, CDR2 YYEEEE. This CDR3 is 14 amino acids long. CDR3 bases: TGTGCCAGCAGCTTCGGTCGGGCAGCGGATGAGCAGTTCTTC. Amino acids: CASSFGRAADEQFF.

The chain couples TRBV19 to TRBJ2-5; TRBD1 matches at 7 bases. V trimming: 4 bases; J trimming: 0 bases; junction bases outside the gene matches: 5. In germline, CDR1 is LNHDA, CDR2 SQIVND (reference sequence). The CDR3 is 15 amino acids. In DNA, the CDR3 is TGTGCCAGTAGTAACACCGGGACAGACCAAGAGACCCAGTACTTC. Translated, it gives CASSNTGTDQETQYF.

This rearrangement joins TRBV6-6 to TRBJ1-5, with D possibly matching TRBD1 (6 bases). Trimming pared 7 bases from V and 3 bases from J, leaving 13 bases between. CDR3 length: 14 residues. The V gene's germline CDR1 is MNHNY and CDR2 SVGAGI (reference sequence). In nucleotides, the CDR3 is TGTGCCAGCAAGACAGGACAGAACAATCAGCCCCAGCATTTT. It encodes CASKTGQNNQPQHF.

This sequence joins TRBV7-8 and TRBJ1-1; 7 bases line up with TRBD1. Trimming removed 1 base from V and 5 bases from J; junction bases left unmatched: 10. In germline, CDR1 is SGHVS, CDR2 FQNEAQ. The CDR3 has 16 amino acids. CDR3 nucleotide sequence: TGTGCCAGCAGCTTAGGAGGGGGCGCGGGTTGGACTGAAGCTTTCTTT. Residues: CASSLGGGAGWTEAFF.

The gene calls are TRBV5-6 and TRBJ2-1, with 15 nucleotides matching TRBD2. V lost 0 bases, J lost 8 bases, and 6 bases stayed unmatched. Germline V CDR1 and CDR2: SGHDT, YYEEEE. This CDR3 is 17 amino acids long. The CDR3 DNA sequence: TGTGCCAGCAGCTTGGGGACTAGCGGGGGGGCCCGATATGAGCAGTTCTTC. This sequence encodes CASSLGTSGGARYEQFF.

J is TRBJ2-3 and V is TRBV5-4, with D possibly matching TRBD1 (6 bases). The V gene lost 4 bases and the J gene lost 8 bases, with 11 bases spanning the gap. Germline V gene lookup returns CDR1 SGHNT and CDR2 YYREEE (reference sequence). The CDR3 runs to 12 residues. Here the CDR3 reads CASSTPGVTQYF. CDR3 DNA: TGTGCCAGCAGCACCCCAGGGGTTACGCAGTATTTT.

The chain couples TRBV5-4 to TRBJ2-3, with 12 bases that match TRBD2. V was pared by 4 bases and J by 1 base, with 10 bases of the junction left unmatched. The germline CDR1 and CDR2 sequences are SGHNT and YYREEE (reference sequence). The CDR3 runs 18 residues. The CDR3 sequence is CASSPLAGGTLRTDTQYF. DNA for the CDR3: TGTGCCAGCAGCCCTCTAGCGGGAGGGACTCTCCGCACAGATACGCAGTATTTT.

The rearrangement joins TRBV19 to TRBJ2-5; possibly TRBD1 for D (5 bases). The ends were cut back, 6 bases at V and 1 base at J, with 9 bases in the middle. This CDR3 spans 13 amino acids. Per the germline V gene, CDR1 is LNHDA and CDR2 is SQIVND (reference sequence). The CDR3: CASSRAVQETQYF. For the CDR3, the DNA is TGTGCCAGTAGCAGGGCCGTCCAAGAGACCCAGTACTTC.

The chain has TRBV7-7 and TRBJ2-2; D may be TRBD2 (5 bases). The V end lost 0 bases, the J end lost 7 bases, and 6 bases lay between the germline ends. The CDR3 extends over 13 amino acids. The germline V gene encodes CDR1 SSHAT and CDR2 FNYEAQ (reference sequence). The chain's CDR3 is CASSLARGGELFF. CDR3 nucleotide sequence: TGTGCCAGCAGCTTAGCCCGGGGCGGGGAGCTGTTTTTT.

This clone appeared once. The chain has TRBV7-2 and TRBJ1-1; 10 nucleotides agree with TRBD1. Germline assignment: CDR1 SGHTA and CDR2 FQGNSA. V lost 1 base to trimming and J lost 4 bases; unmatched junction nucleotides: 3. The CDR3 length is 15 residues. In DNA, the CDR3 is TGTGCCAGCAGCTTAGTCGGGACAGGGGCCACTGAAGCTTTCTTT. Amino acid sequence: CASSLVGTGATEAFF.

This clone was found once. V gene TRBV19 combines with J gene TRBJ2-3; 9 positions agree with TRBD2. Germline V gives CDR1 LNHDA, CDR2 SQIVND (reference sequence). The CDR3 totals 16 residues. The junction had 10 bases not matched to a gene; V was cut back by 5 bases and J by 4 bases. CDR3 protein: CASSVAEAGGADTQYF. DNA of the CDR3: TGTGCCAGTAGTGTAGCAGAGGCGGGGGGGGCAGATACGCAGTATTTT.

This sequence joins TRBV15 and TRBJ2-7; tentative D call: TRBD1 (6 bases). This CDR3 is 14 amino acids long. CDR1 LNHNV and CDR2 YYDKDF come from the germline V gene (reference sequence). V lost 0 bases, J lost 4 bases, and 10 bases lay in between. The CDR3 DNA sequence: TGTGCCACCAGCAGAGAAAACAGGGAGTACGAGCAGTACTTC. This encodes CATSRENREYEQYF.

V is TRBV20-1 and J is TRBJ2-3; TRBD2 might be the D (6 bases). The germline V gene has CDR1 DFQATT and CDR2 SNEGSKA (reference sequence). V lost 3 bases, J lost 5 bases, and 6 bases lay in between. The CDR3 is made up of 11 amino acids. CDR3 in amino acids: CSASGRDTQYF. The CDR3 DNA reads TGCAGTGCTAGCGGGAGAGATACGCAGTATTTT.

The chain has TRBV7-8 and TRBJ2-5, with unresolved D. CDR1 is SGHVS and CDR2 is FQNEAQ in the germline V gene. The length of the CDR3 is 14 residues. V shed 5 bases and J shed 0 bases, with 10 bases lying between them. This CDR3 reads CASSLLQYQETQYF. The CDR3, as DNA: TGTGCCAGCAGCCTCCTACAGTACCAAGAGACCCAGTACTTC.